The 7 T cell receptor beta chains in this list originate from one sample, sequenced in a study of T cell clonotyping in hematopoietic cell transplantation. TCRdb keeps only in-frame clones here, not all; method: immunoSEQ multiplex PCR. Among roughly 4,900 clones, 77% were seen once, and the ten largest hold around 30%. The input for sequencing was peripheral blood mononuclear cells, taken 100 days after allogeneic stem cell transplant. The receptors derive from a female patient aged 50-59 years who had an allogeneic stem cell transplant from an unrelated donor, so the T cells may come from the graft donor. Some clones in this sample may be carry-over from other donors' samples.

A single count supports this clone. The chain is built from TRBV7-8 and TRBJ2-3, with D possibly being TRBD1 (5 bases). The CDR3 is 15 residues long. Trimming took 2 bases from V and 0 from J, leaving 9 bases between them. CDR1 is SGHVS and CDR2 is FQNEAQ in the germline V gene. In nucleotides, the CDR3 is TGTGCCAGCAGCTTAAGGCAGGGCAGCACAGATACGCAGTATTTT. Translation gives CASSLRQGSTDTQYF.

The CDR3 reads CAIKGILDTEAFF. CDR3 DNA sequence: TGTGCCATCAAGGGAATCCTGGACACTGAAGCTTTCTTT. The V gene is TRBV10-3, the J gene TRBJ1-1, with no clear D. With 7 bases removed from V and 3 bases from J, the gap between germline ends came to 12 bases. This CDR3 has 13 residues. Germline V lookup: CDR1 ENHRY, CDR2 SYGVKD.

The chain employs TRBV7-8 and TRBJ1-3, with TRBD1 matching 8 bases. CDR3 size: 17 residues. Germline CDR1 reads SGHVS; CDR2 reads FQNEAQ. Trimming at V came to 0 bases and at J to 0 bases, leaving 4 bases not matched to a gene. The CDR3 here is CASSLAITGGSGNTIYF. The DNA of the CDR3 is TGTGCCAGCAGCTTAGCCATAACAGGGGGCTCTGGAAACACCATATATTTT.

This clone appeared a single time. The chain carries TRBV7-3 and TRBJ2-2; TRBD2 agrees at 13 bases. From germline, CDR1 is SGHTA and CDR2 FQGTGA. V dropped 5 bases and J dropped 5; count of bases not matched to a gene: 8. This CDR3 is 17 amino acids long. CDR3 sequence: CASSTGTSGVTTGELFF. The DNA of the CDR3 is TGTGCCAGCAGCACGGGGACTAGCGGGGTTACTACCGGGGAGCTGTTTTTT.

Only one count was recorded for this clone. The rearrangement joins TRBV10-3 to TRBJ2-5; 14 bases map to TRBD2. The germline V gene has CDR1 ENHRY and CDR2 SYGVKD. The CDR3 is 14 residues long. J gave up 4 bases and V 9 bases, and 4 bases lay outside the gene matches. As DNA, the CDR3 is TGTGCCATGGAGACTAGCGGGGGGGGAGAGACCCAGTACTTC. Amino acid sequence: CAMETSGGGETQYF.

The chain links TRBV5-1 to TRBJ1-6, with 8 positions matching TRBD1. From germline, CDR1 is SGHRS and CDR2 YFSETQ. Trimming removed 4 bases from V and 6 bases from J; junction bases left unmatched: 6. This CDR3 spans 15 amino acids. CDR3 nucleotide sequence: TGCGCCAGCAGCCCCGAGGGGACAGGTAATTCACCCCTCCACTTT. It yields the protein CASSPEGTGNSPLHF.

The J gene is TRBJ2-5, the V gene TRBV4-1; TRBD2 might be the D (5 bases). There are 15 residues in the CDR3. The V end lost 0 bases, the J end lost 5 bases, and 13 bases lay between the germline ends. Germline V gives CDR1 MGHRA, CDR2 YSYEKL. CDR3 sequence: CASSQEYPSRETQYF. As DNA, the CDR3 is TGCGCCAGCAGCCAAGAGTATCCTAGCAGGGAGACCCAGTACTTC.